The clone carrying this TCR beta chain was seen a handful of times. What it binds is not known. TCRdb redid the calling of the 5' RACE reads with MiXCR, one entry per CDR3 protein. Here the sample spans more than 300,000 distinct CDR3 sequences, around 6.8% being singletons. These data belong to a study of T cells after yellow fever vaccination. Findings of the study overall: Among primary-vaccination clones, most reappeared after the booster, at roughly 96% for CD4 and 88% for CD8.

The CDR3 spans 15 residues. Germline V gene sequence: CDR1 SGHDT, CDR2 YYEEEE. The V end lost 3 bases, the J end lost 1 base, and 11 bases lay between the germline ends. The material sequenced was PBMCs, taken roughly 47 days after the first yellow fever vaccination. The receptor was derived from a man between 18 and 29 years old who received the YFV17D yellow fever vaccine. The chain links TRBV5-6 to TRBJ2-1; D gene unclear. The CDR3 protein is CASSSQVRSYNEQFF. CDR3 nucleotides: TGTGCCAGCAGCTCCCAAGTAAGATCCTACAATGAGCAGTTCTTC.